What follows describes a single T cell receptor (beta chain). Data came from immunoSEQ multiplex PCR; TCRdb stores just in-frame clones and leaves some out. The sample records about 70,000 clones, 90% being singletons. The data derive from a study of blood T cell repertoires in COVID-19. The wider study: The United States, Italy and Spain supplied acute and convalescent COVID-19 samples.

V gave up 4 bases and J gave up 7 bases, with 14 bases separating them. The CDR3 runs 15 residues. Germline assignment: CDR1 MNHEY and CDR2 SMNVEV (reference sequence). The chain is built from TRBV27 and TRBJ1-6, with D unclear. The receptor was isolated from a man in his fifties with acute or convalescent COVID-19. Sequencing input: peripheral blood. CDR3 DNA sequence: TGTGCCAGCAGTTCCAGACAAGCATGGAATTCACCCCTCCACTTT. It encodes CASSSRQAWNSPLHF.